This T cell receptor beta chain was profiled in a study of blood T cell repertoires in COVID-19. Source study methods: Amplification of reference gene primers was used by the study to estimate nucleated cell counts. Some clones are missing from TCRdb's copy, which holds only in-frame ones; the method was immunoSEQ multiplex PCR. That table furnishes V, J and clone size, whereas the DNA furnished D and trimming. The sample has about 150,000 clones, approximately 80% seen once. Looked up from germline, CDR1 is LNHDA and CDR2 is SQIVND (reference sequence). V dropped 4 bases and J dropped 8; count of bases not matched to a gene: 8. The CDR3 sequence is 14 residues long.

Sequenced sample: peripheral blood. The clonotype originates from a woman aged 55-70 years with acute or convalescent COVID-19. The rearrangement links TRBV19 to TRBJ1-1; TRBD1 matches 9 bases. The CDR3 region has the DNA TGTGCCAGTAGTACCCGGGACAGGGTCTCCGAAGCTTTCTTT. Translating gives CASSTRDRVSEAFF.